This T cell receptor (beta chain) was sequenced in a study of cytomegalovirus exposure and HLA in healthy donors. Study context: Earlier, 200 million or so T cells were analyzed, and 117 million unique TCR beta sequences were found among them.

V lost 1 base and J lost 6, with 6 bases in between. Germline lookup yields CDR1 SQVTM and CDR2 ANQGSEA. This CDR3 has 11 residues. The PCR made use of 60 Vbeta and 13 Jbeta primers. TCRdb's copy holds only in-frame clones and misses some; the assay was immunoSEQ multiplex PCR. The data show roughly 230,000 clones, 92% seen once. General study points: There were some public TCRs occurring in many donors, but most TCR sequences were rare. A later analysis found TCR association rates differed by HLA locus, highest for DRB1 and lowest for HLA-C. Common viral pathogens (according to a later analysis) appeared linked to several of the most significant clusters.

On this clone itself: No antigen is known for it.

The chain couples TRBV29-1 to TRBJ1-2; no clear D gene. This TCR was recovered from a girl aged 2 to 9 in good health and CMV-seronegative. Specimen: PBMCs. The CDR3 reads CSVEGRDGYTF. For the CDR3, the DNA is TGCAGCGTTGAAGGTCGCGATGGCTACACCTTC.